These T cell receptor beta chains were read from a single sample in a study of vaccination and CD4 T cells after COVID-19. Each CDR3 protein is one row after TCRdb ran MiXCR on the PCR reads. This table holds around 25,000 distinct CDR3 sequences, roughly three fifths found once. These receptors' antigens are unknown. The material was CD4+ T cells from blood, cultured in vitro, obtained after SARS-CoV-2 vaccination. The receptors come from a human donor who received a COVID-19 vaccine. Each CDR3 is given with its conserved first and last residue. The D gene is left open where the match is weak. The size field is filled for only some rows; it gives once, few, many or a size class.

J gene	V gene	D gene	clone size	CDR3 DNA	CDR3 protein
TRBJ1-5	TRBV20-1	TRBD1	few	TGCAGTGCTACGGGACAGGCCTATCAGCCCCAGCATTTT	CSATGQAYQPQHF
TRBJ2-2	TRBV25-1	NA	NA	TGTGCCAGCAGTGACCGAGCAGGAAGTCAGGGGGAGCTGTTTTTT	CASSDRAGSQGELFF
TRBJ2-5	TRBV7-9	NA	NA	TGTGCCAGCAGCTTGGCTATGTCTGTGCGAGAGACCCAGTACTTC	CASSLAMSVRETQYF
TRBJ1-1	TRBV2	TRBD1	NA	TGTGCCAGCAGCTGGGGACAGGGGAGGGAAGCTTTCTTT	CASSWGQGREAFF
TRBJ2-7	TRBV20-1	TRBD2	NA	TGCAGTGCGACCCACGGGACTAGCGGATCCTACGAGCAGTACTTC	CSATHGTSGSYEQYF
TRBJ1-2	TRBV28	TRBD1	NA	TGTGCCAGCAGTAGACAGGGGCTAGCGGATGGCTACACCTTC	CASSRQGLADGYTF
TRBJ1-5	TRBV6-1	NA	NA	TGTGCCAGCAGTGAATCCGGAGGGGGCAATCAGCCCCAGCATTTT	CASSESGGGNQPQHF
TRBJ1-6	TRBV6-1	NA	NA	TGTGCCAGCAAAGCTTATAATTCACCCCTCCACTTT	CASKAYNSPLHF
TRBJ1-5	TRBV19	TRBD1	few	TGTGCCAGTAGGGGGGCTGACAGGGAGATACAGCCCCAGCATTTT	CASRGADREIQPQHF
TRBJ1-6	TRBV7-3	NA	NA	TGTGCCAGCAGCTTATATCGGGGCAGGGCGGACTCACCCCTCCACTTT	CASSLYRGRADSPLHF
TRBJ1-2	TRBV14	NA	NA	TGTGCCAGCAGCCAAGGGGGCGGCTATGGCTACACCTTC	CASSQGGGYGYTF
TRBJ1-2	TRBV7-9	NA	few	TGTGCCAGCAGCTTCGGACAGAACTATGGCTACACCTTC	CASSFGQNYGYTF
TRBJ2-5	TRBV24-1	NA	NA	TGTGCCACCAGTGATTTGAGGTTCGAGAAGACCCAGTACTTC	CATSDLRFEKTQYF
TRBJ1-5	TRBV24-1	NA	NA	TGTGCCACCAGTGATACCTCCTATCAGCCCCAGCATTTT	CATSDTSYQPQHF
TRBJ2-6	TRBV6-5	NA	NA	TGTGCCAGCAGTTACTCGATCGGACCAACCTCTGGGGCCAACGTCCTGACTTTC	CASSYSIGPTSGANVLTF
TRBJ2-5	TRBV19	TRBD2	NA	TGTGCCAGTAGTTTCCGACTAGCGGGGGGCCAAGAGACCCAGTACTTC	CASSFRLAGGQETQYF
TRBJ2-3	TRBV7-8	TRBD1	few	TGTGCCAGCAGCCTAAGGACAGGGGGCACAGATACGCAGTATTTT	CASSLRTGGTDTQYF
TRBJ2-2	TRBV6-1	NA	NA	TGTGCCAGCAGTGGGCGGCCAAATCGGGGGGAGCTGTTTTTT	CASSGRPNRGELFF
TRBJ1-6	TRBV2	NA	few	TGTGCCAGCAGTGAAGCGCTTCGGCCGACCTATAATTCACCCCTCCACTTT	CASSEALRPTYNSPLHF
TRBJ2-5	TRBV7-3	TRBD2	NA	TGTGCCAGCAGCTTACTAGCGGGGGGGCCTGAGACCCAGTACTTC	CASSLLAGGPETQYF
TRBJ1-5	TRBV20-1	TRBD1	NA	TGCAGTGCTAGTGAAACAGGGGGCGGCAATCAGCCCCAGCATTTT	CSASETGGGNQPQHF
TRBJ2-2	TRBV7-2	TRBD2	NA	TGTGCCAGCAGGCAGGGAGGGATAGCGGGGGTCACCGGGGAGCTGTTTTTT	CASRQGGIAGVTGELFF
TRBJ1-2	TRBV12-3/TRBV12-4	NA	NA	TGTGCCGATAAGAGGGGGGGGAACTATGGCTACACCTTC	CADKRGGNYGYTF
TRBJ1-6	TRBV7-9	NA	NA	TGTGCCAGCAGCTTTGACGGACCCAATTCACCCCTCCACTTT	CASSFDGPNSPLHF
TRBJ1-1	TRBV30	TRBD1	NA	TGTGCCTGGAGCAGAACGCTAACAGGGGAAATCACTGAAGCTTTCTTT	CAWSRTLTGEITEAFF
TRBJ1-2	TRBV24-1	NA	NA	TGTGCCACCAGTGACTCGGACATCAACTATGGCTACACCTTC	CATSDSDINYGYTF
TRBJ2-3	TRBV19	NA	few	TGTGCCCTTAAGGAAGTAGCAAGCACAGATACGCAGTATTTT	CALKEVASTDTQYF
TRBJ1-2	TRBV21-1	NA	NA	TGTGCCAGCAGCAAAAGAGACGGAAAAGGTCTCGGCTATGGCTACACCTTC	CASSKRDGKGLGYGYTF
TRBJ1-1	TRBV20-1	NA	NA	TGCAGTGCTAGTTTCGACGGTAGGCACACTGAAGCTTTCTTT	CSASFDGRHTEAFF
TRBJ1-3	TRBV20-1	NA	NA	TGCAGTGCCTTTGATCAGGTTTACCCTGGAAACACCATATATTTT	CSAFDQVYPGNTIYF
TRBJ1-2	TRBV6-1	TRBD1	NA	TGTGCCAGCAGAGGACAGGGTTACTATGGCTACACCTTC	CASRGQGYYGYTF
TRBJ2-1	TRBV15	TRBD1	few	TGTGCCACCAGCCGTCGATTAGGACAGGGCAATGAGCAGTTCTTC	CATSRRLGQGNEQFF
TRBJ1-4	TRBV6-5	NA	NA	TGTGCCAGCAGTTACTCGAGGTTCGATGAAAAACTGTTTTTT	CASSYSRFDEKLFF
TRBJ1-4	TRBV7-2	NA	NA	TGTGCCAGCAGCTTTTTAACTAATGAAAAACTGTTTTTT	CASSFLTNEKLFF
TRBJ1-2	TRBV20-1	NA	NA	TGCAGTGCTAGTAGGTTTTCATCGGGGGAGGATGGCTACACCTTC	CSASRFSSGEDGYTF
TRBJ1-1	TRBV27	NA	few	TGTGCCAGCAGTTTAATTGAGGACAGCGAAGCTTTCTTT	CASSLIEDSEAFF
TRBJ2-7	TRBV19	NA	NA	TGTGCCAGTAGTACCTCCAGAGAGGCCCACGAGCAGTACTTC	CASSTSREAHEQYF
TRBJ1-3	TRBV2	NA	NA	TGTGCCAGCAGCCTGACAGCATTCTCTGGAAACACCATATATTTT	CASSLTAFSGNTIYF
TRBJ1-4	TRBV5-4	NA	few	TGTGCCAGCAGCTTACGGAATGAAAAACTGTTTTTT	CASSLRNEKLFF
TRBJ1-1	TRBV7-8	TRBD1	NA	TGTGCCAGCAGCTACGGACAGGGGAGTGAAGCTTTCTTT	CASSYGQGSEAFF
TRBJ1-1	TRBV7-9	NA	NA	TGTGCCAGCAGCTTAGGTTCGGAGAACACTGAAGCTTTCTTT	CASSLGSENTEAFF
TRBJ2-1	TRBV5-1	TRBD2	NA	TGCGCCAGCAGCTTCCCTTTGAGCGGGGGTCCTGCTGATGAGCAGTTCTTC	CASSFPLSGGPADEQFF
TRBJ2-7	TRBV29-1	NA	NA	TGCAGCGTTTCGGCTCGTAGGAGCTCCTACGAGCAGTACTTC	CSVSARRSSYEQYF
TRBJ2-2	TRBV19	NA	NA	TGTGCCAGTAGTATCCGGGCCTCCGGGGAGCTGTTTTTT	CASSIRASGELFF
TRBJ2-7	TRBV14	NA	NA	TGTGCCAGCAGCCAAGATATCGGCAGCGTCTACGAGCAGTACTTC	CASSQDIGSVYEQYF
TRBJ2-3	TRBV7-3	NA	NA	TGTGCCAGCAGCTTACGCGGCGGGCGGGCAGATACGCAGTATTTT	CASSLRGGRADTQYF
TRBJ2-7	TRBV5-1	TRBD1	NA	TGCGCCAGCAGCTTGGGGGACAGGGATCGCTACGAGCAGTACTTC	CASSLGDRDRYEQYF
TRBJ2-7	TRBV6-1	NA	few	TGTGCCAGCAGTGAAGCGCTTCGACAGGCTAGCTACGAGCAGTACTTC	CASSEALRQASYEQYF
TRBJ1-4	TRBV29-1	NA	NA	TGCAGCGTTGAAAGAGCTGGTAATGAAAAACTGTTTTTT	CSVERAGNEKLFF